The clone carrying this TCR beta chain has at least ten counts. Using its own MiXCR run on the RACE reads, TCRdb lists one record per CDR3 protein. The data contain 250,000 to 300,000 distinct CDR3 sequences, roughly 7.7% of them singletons. This entry comes from a study of human T cells and chemical hapten exposure. Described time point: pre-sensitization, week 0. Treatment: therapeutic diphenylcyclopropenone sensitization with weekly scalp DPC. The CDR3 is 15 amino acids. V dropped 0 bases and J dropped 0 bases, with 6 bases sitting between them. CDR1 and CDR2 from the germline V gene are LNHNV and YYDKDF (reference sequence).

This specimen was whole blood, taken in connection with sensitization to the hapten diphenylcyclopropenone (DPC). The sequence came from a man younger than 35 with alopecia areata. Some clones in this sample may be carry-over from other donors' samples. V usage is TRBV15 and J usage is TRBJ1-3; D call uncertain. The DNA of the CDR3 is TGTGCCACCAGCAGAGATCCTTCCTCTGGAAACACCATATATTTT. Translating gives CATSRDPSSGNTIYF.